This T cell receptor (beta chain) was sequenced in a study of shared clonotypes between healthy human individuals (dated by TCRdb to the early 2020s). With regard to the full study: Two women and a few men aged 18 to 49 years were included in the cohort. For each donor, CD4 naive and CD4 memory were each given three plates, CD8 naive was given two plates, and CD8 memory was given one plate. The study deeply sequenced blood TCR repertoires of five healthy adults to estimate repertoire size and the extent of clonotype sharing between individuals. To increase sequencing depth and limit assay-specific biases, different laboratories used diverse techniques to prepare libraries and sequence TCR repertoires. Leukapheresis yielded between about 0.85 and 10 billion PBMCs per donor.

Using the deep immunoSEQ assay, multiplex PCR amplified TCR CDR3 regions from genomic DNA. For each cell subset, the extracted genomic DNA was distributed evenly across all wells of several immunoSEQ 96-well plates, and each plate served as one replicate. For sorted subsets, approximately 200 ng of genomic DNA, equivalent to tens of thousands of T cell genomes, went into each replicate PCR. Purified libraries were measured with a Qubit 3.0 fluorometer, size-checked on a Bioanalyzer 2100, and measured again with the KAPA Library Quantification kit. Every immunoSEQ 96-well plate was sequenced on a dedicated single-read 150-cycle Illumina NextSeq 550 flow cell. From the authors' description of their analysis: Because the immunoSEQ output included only junctional sequences and no quality scores, the filtering could not be the same as the filtering used for full-length reads. Sequences were annotated with PyIR, a Python wrapper for IgBLAST v1.9, and V/J genes and CDR3 were assigned using IMGT germline references. Reads with weak V/J assignments (E-value above 1e-6), missing CDR3, stop codons, out-of-frame junctions, or ambiguous translated residues were removed. V3J clonotypes were defined as sequences sharing an identical inferred V gene, J gene, and CDR3 amino acid sequence. To compute the percentage overlap between repertoires, the number of shared unique clonotypes was divided by the size of the smaller repertoire. Three approaches were used to assess repertoire richness: RTK rarefaction, the Chao1 estimator, and Recon v2.1 estimates of unobserved clonotypes. OLGA was used to compute generation probabilities for all TCRbeta clonotypes that the gDNA method yielded from four donors. Here the immuneACCESS table is served through TCRdb, limited to in-frame sequences with V and J called. Missing clones are a known gap in these copies; in checked studies unresolved V genes cover under half, and the rest lacks a known reason. The V and J calls and clone size are taken from that table; D and trimming were inferred from the DNA. The sample yields about 640,000 clones; 55% to 75% were counted once. The ten top clones hold around 2% of the sample.

Paper-wide results and their limitations: Incomplete sequencing was indicated by rarefaction of sorted-subset datasets, despite the large sequencing depth. Based on pairwise subsampling, the degree of clonotype sharing among donors was expected to be affected by sequencing depth. When several donors were compared, the shared fraction of clonotypes was roughly 4.8% for naive CD4, approximately 3.5% for naive CD8, 2% to 2.5% for memory CD4, and 0.3% to 0.5% for memory CD8. The genetic and exposure-history diversity represented was limited by the small number of donors. Clonotypes shared by all four sorted-subset donors showed higher generation probabilities than non-shared clonotypes. Sampling was restricted to blood, and TCR repertoires in tissue are likely to differ from TCR repertoires in blood. Larger estimated clonotype richness was generally found for naive subsets than for memory subsets.

For this clone: Its antigen specificity is not known. One base away there is no much larger clone; base qualities are not given.

Donors were healthy HIV-negative adults with no recently reported acute infections or vaccinations. Every donor was a Caucasian adult living in Nashville, Tennessee, USA. CD4+ T cells were enriched through magnetic negative selection, after which naive cells were positively selected on CD45RA and the remaining negative fraction served as the memory subset. Blood was obtained by leukapheresis, after which PBMCs were separated by Ficoll-Histopaque density gradient centrifugation and cryopreserved in liquid nitrogen vapor phase. Analytical flow cytometry was used to check the purity and quantity of every magnetically sorted T cell population. Each sorted fraction had its genomic DNA isolated and then quantified by UV absorbance on a Nanodrop 2000c. The CDR3 sequence holds 14 residues, the cysteine and phenylalanine included. This entry keeps only the CDR3 DNA: 42 bases, framed from base 1. Taken from the germline V gene, the CDR1 and CDR2 loops are MDHEN and SYDVKM. Between the V and J ends, shortened by 8 bases and 4 bases respectively, the junction contains 12 bases.

Sequencing input: memory CD4+ T cells sorted from blood. The intended sense of this specimen's cell subset or site label: CD45RA-negative fraction. The V and J genes are TRBV28 and TRBJ2-6, with the D segment possibly TRBD1 or TRBD2, each aligning over 5 bases. The receptor was isolated from a woman in her 30s in good health. In nucleotide form, the sequence is TGTGCCAGCGCATCCGGGGCAGGGGCCAACGTCCTGACTTTC. This translates into CASASGAGANVLTF. Reference TRBV28 and TRBJ2-6 proteins supply the regions before and after the CDR3; the full variable domain is: DVKVTQSSRYLVKRTGEKVFLECVQDMDHENMFWYRQDPGLGLRLIYFSYDVKMKEKGDIPEGYSVSREKKERFSLILESASTNQTSMYLCASASGAGANVLTFGAGSRLTVL.